The sequence of this TCR beta chain was determined in a study of cytomegalovirus exposure and HLA in healthy donors. Study-wide points: A later analysis found TCR association rates differed by HLA locus, highest for DRB1 and lowest for HLA-C. Available immune exposure information covered CMV serostatus only.

Trimming stripped 3 bases from V and 0 bases from J, with 3 bases between. Germline loops: CDR1 MNHNS, CDR2 SASEGT. This CDR3 has 13 amino acids. About this clone itself: Its target is unknown.

PCR involved 60 Vbeta and 13 Jbeta primers. The repertoire was sequenced with immunoSEQ multiplex PCR; TCRdb's copy has only in-frame clones and lacks some. The table includes about 120,000 clones, about 75% detected once. This rearrangement joins TRBV6-1 to TRBJ1-3, with D hard to call. The clonotype comes from a man in his sixties in good health and CMV-seropositive. The sample consisted of PBMCs. CDR3 bases: TGTGCCAGCAGTGAGGCCTCTGGAAACACCATATATTTT. Its protein is CASSEASGNTIYF.